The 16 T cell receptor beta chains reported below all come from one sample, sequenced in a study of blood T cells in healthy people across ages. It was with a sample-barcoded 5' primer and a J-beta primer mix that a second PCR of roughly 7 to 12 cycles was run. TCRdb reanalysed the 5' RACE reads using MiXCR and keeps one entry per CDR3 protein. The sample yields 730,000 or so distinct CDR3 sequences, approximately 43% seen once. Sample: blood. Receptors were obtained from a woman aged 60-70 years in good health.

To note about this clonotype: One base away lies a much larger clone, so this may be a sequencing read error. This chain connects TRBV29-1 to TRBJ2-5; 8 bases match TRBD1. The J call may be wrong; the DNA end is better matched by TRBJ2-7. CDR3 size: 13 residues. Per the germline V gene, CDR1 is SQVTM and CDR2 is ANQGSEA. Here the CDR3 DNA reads TGCAGCATTGTAGGACAGGGCATCTACGAGCAGTACTTC. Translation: CSIVGQGIYEQYF.

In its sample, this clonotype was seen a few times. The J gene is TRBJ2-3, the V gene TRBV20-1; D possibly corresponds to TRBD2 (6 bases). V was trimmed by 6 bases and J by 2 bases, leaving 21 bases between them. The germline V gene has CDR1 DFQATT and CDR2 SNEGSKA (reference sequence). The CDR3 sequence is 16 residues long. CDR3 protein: CSAADYAGGSTDTQYF. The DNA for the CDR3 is TGCAGTGCGGCGGACTACGCCGGCGGATCCACAGATACGCAGTATTTT.

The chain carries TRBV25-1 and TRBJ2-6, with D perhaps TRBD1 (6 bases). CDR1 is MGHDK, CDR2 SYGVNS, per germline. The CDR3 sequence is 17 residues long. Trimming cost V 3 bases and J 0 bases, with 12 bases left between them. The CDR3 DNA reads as TGTGCCAGCAGTGACCCAGGACAGATCTCTGGGGCCAACGTCCTGACTTTC. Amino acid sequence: CASSDPGQISGANVLTF.

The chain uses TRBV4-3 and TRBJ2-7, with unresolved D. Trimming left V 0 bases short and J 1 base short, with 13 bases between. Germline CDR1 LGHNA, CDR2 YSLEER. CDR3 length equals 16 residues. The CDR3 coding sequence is TGCGCCAGCAGCCAAGATGTTTACGGAAATTCCTACGAGCAGTACTTC. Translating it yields CASSQDVYGNSYEQYF.

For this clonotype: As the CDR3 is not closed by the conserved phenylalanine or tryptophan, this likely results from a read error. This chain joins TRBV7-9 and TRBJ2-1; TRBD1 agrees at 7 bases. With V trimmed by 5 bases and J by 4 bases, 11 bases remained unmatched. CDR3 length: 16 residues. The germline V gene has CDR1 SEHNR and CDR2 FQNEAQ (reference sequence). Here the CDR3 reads CASSNLQGSGYNEQFI. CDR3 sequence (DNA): TGTGCCAGCAGCAACCTACAGGGGTCGGGGTACAATGAGCAGTTCATC.

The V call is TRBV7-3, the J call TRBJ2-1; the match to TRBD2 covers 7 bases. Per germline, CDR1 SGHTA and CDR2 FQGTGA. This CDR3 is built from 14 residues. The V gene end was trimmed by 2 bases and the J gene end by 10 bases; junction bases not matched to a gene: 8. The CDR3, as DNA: TGTGCCAGCAGCTTACTAGGCGGGGGTAACGAGCAGTTCTTC. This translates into CASSLLGGGNEQFF.

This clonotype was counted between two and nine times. The CDR3 loop is CASRGGGSGANVLTF. The CDR3 region has the DNA TGTGCCAGCAGGGGCGGGGGCTCTGGGGCCAACGTCCTGACTTTC. The V gene is TRBV6-2 or TRBV6-3, the J gene TRBJ2-6, with 7 bases identical to TRBD2. This CDR3 has 15 amino acids. Trimming removed 6 bases from V and 0 bases from J; junction bases left unmatched: 2. The germline gives CDR1 MNHEY, CDR2 SVGEGT.

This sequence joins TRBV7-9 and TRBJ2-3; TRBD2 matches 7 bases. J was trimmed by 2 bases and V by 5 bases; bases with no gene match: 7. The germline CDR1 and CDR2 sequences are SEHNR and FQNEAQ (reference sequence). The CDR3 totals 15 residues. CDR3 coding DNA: TGTGCCAGCAGCGCCCCGGGACTATTCACAGATACGCAGTATTTT. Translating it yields CASSAPGLFTDTQYF.

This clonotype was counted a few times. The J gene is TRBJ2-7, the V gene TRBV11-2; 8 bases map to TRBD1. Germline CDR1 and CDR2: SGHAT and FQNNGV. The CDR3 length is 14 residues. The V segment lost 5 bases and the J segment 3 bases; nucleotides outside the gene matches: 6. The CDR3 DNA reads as TGTGCCAGCAGCACATCCGGGACAGGCTACGAGCAGTACTTC. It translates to CASSTSGTGYEQYF.

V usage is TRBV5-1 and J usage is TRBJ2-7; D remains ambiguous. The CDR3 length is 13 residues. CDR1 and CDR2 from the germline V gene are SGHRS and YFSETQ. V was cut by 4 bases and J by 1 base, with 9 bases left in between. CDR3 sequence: CASSKDNSYEQYF. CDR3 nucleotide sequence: TGCGCCAGCAGCAAGGATAATTCCTACGAGCAGTACTTC.

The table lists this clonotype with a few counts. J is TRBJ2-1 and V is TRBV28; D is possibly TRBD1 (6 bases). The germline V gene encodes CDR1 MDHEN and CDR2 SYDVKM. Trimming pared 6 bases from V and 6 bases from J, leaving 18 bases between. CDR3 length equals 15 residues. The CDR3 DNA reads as TGTGCCAGCAGCCCCGGAACAGGGCTTGTCAATGAGCAGTTCTTC. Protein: CASSPGTGLVNEQFF. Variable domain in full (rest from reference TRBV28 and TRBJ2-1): DVKVTQSSRYLVKRTGEKVFLECVQDMDHENMFWYRQDPGLGLRLIYFSYDVKMKEKGDIPEGYSVSREKKERFSLILESASTNQTSMYLCASSPGTGLVNEQFFGPGTRLTVL.

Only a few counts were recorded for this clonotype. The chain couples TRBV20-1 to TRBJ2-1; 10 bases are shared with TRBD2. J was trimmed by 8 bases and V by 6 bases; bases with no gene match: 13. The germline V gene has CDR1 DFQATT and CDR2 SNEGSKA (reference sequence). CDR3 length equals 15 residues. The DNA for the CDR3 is TGCAGTGCCCAGCGCCCGGGACTAGCGATATATGAGCAGTTCTTC. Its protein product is CSAQRPGLAIYEQFF.

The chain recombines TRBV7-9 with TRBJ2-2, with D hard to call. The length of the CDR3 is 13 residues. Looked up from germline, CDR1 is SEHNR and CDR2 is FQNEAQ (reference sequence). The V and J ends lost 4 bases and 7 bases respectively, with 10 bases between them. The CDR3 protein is CASSSGWNGELFF. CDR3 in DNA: TGTGCCAGCAGCTCTGGGTGGAACGGGGAGCTGTTTTTT.

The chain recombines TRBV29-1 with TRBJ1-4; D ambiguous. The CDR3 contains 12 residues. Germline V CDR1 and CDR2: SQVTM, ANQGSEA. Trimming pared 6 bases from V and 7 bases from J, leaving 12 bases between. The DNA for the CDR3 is TGCAGCGTAGGGTGGTCTCCTGAAAAACTGTTTTTT. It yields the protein CSVGWSPEKLFF.

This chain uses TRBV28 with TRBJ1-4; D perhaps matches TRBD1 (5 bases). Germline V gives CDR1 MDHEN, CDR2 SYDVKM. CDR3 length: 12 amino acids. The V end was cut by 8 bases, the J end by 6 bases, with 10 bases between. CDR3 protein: CASEGRDEKLFF. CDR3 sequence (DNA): TGTGCCAGCGAGGGGAGAGATGAAAAACTGTTTTTT.

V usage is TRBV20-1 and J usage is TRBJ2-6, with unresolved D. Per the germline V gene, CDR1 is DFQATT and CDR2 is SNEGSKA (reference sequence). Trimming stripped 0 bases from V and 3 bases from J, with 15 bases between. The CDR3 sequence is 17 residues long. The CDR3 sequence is CSARDPGKGLGANVLTF. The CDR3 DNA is TGCAGTGCTAGAGATCCTGGGAAGGGCCTTGGGGCCAACGTCCTGACTTTC.